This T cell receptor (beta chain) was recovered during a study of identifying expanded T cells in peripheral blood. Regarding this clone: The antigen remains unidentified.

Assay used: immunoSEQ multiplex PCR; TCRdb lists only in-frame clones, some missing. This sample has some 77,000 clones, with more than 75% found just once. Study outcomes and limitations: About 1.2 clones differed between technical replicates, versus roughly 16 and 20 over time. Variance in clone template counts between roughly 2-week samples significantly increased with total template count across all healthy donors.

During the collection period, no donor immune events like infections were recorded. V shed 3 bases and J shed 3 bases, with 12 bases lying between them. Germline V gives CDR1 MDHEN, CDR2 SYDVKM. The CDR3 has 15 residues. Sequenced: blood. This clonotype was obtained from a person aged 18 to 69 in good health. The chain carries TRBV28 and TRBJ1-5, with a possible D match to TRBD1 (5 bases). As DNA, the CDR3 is TGTGCCAGCAGTTTTGTCAGGGTGTCCAATCAGCCCCAGCATTTT. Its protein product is CASSFVRVSNQPQHF.